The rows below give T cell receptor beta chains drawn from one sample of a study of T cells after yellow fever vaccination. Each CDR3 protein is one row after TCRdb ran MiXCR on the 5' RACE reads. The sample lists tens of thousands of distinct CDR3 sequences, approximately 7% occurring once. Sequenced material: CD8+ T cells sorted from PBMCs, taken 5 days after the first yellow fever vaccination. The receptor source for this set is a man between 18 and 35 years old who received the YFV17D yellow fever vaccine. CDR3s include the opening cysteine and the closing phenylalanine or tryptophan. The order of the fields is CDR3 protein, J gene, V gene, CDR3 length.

CDR3aa: CASSLEHRVSGYTF; j_gene: TRBJ1-2; v_gene: TRBV7-9; len: 14
CDR3aa: CASSQEEISGATDTQYF; j_gene: TRBJ2-3; v_gene: TRBV4-1; len: 17
CDR3aa: CASSALLAGEDTQYF; j_gene: TRBJ2-3; v_gene: TRBV7-2; len: 15
CDR3aa: CASSYMGGNQPQHF; j_gene: TRBJ1-5; v_gene: TRBV6-5; len: 14
CDR3aa: CSVVKESDGNTIYF; j_gene: TRBJ1-3; v_gene: TRBV29-1; len: 14
CDR3aa: CASSFTTEAFF; j_gene: TRBJ1-1; v_gene: TRBV12-3/TRBV12-4; len: 11
CDR3aa: CSVEEGGPSVMANEKLFF; j_gene: TRBJ1-4; v_gene: TRBV29-1; len: 18
CDR3aa: CASSLGNAYTDTQYF; j_gene: TRBJ2-3; v_gene: TRBV5-1; len: 15
CDR3aa: CASSTAPASYEQYF; j_gene: TRBJ2-7; v_gene: TRBV7-9; len: 14
CDR3aa: CASTSGQGHTGELFF; j_gene: TRBJ2-2; v_gene: TRBV27; len: 15
CDR3aa: CASTWLLGGEQFF; j_gene: TRBJ2-1; v_gene: TRBV6-1; len: 13
CDR3aa: CASSSYRTSDSGELFF; j_gene: TRBJ2-2; v_gene: TRBV7-9; len: 16
CDR3aa: CASVGGGSPLHF; j_gene: TRBJ1-6; v_gene: TRBV7-2; len: 12
CDR3aa: CASSPDDGRSYNEQFF; j_gene: TRBJ2-1; v_gene: TRBV7-9; len: 16
CDR3aa: CASSPGGLSTDTQYF; j_gene: TRBJ2-3; v_gene: TRBV3-1; len: 15
CDR3aa: CASTGLRGGGNNF; j_gene: TRBJ2-1; v_gene: TRBV21-1; len: 13
CDR3aa: CASSQGTGGVGEQFF; j_gene: TRBJ2-1; v_gene: TRBV6-1; len: 15
CDR3aa: CASRRTGGANQPQHF; j_gene: TRBJ1-5; v_gene: TRBV6-5; len: 15
CDR3aa: CASSVVEHAEAFF; j_gene: TRBJ1-1; v_gene: TRBV9; len: 13
CDR3aa: CASSDEAPEQFF; j_gene: TRBJ2-1; v_gene: TRBV7-9; len: 12
CDR3aa: CASSLATSGGLETQYF; j_gene: TRBJ2-5; v_gene: TRBV7-9; len: 16
CDR3aa: CASSFEFGYESNQPQHF; j_gene: TRBJ1-5; v_gene: TRBV7-9; len: 17
CDR3aa: CAIRGPDWGDNSPLHF; j_gene: TRBJ1-6; v_gene: TRBV10-3; len: 16
CDR3aa: CASSSPGRVQETQYF; j_gene: TRBJ2-5; v_gene: TRBV7-6; len: 15
CDR3aa: CASSQDGTAYTDTQYF; j_gene: TRBJ2-3; v_gene: TRBV14; len: 16
CDR3aa: CASSPSSGGQETQYF; j_gene: TRBJ2-5; v_gene: TRBV11-2; len: 15
CDR3aa: CASSFSGSFAEAFF; j_gene: TRBJ1-1; v_gene: TRBV7-9; len: 14
CDR3aa: CASSLRGLLPGAGELFF; j_gene: TRBJ2-2; v_gene: TRBV5-5; len: 17
CDR3aa: CASSQGRGGGTEAFF; j_gene: TRBJ1-1; v_gene: TRBV4-1; len: 15
CDR3aa: CASSPEAAETQYF; j_gene: TRBJ2-5; v_gene: TRBV9; len: 13
CDR3aa: CASSEGLDTQYF; j_gene: TRBJ2-3; v_gene: TRBV5-6; len: 12
CDR3aa: CASSQAAASSGSPLYF; j_gene: TRBJ1-6; v_gene: TRBV4-1; len: 16
CDR3aa: CASSSSGGVTDTQYF; j_gene: TRBJ2-3; v_gene: TRBV7-3; len: 15
CDR3aa: CSVRAGDNYEQYF; j_gene: TRBJ2-7; v_gene: TRBV29-1; len: 13
CDR3aa: CATRQGPQPPEAFF; j_gene: TRBJ1-1; v_gene: TRBV19; len: 14
CDR3aa: CASATHGGGELFF; j_gene: TRBJ2-2; v_gene: TRBV27; len: 13
CDR3aa: CASSARNSGANVLTF; j_gene: TRBJ2-6; v_gene: TRBV9; len: 15
CDR3aa: CASSAGTGPYEQYF; j_gene: TRBJ2-7; v_gene: TRBV12-3/TRBV12-4; len: 14
CDR3aa: CASSLPGSGSNQPQHF; j_gene: TRBJ1-5; v_gene: TRBV7-8; len: 16
CDR3aa: CASSLSSTGELFF; j_gene: TRBJ2-2; v_gene: TRBV6-2/TRBV6-3; len: 13
CDR3aa: CASSPQGGDSNNEQFF; j_gene: TRBJ2-1; v_gene: TRBV12-3/TRBV12-4; len: 16
CDR3aa: CASSLADSGTGELFF; j_gene: TRBJ2-2; v_gene: TRBV5-1; len: 15
CDR3aa: CASSWKDQETQYF; j_gene: TRBJ2-5; v_gene: TRBV6-2/TRBV6-3; len: 13
CDR3aa: CASSETGADTQYF; j_gene: TRBJ2-3; v_gene: TRBV9; len: 13
CDR3aa: CASSWPWTSGGRSSYNEQFF; j_gene: TRBJ2-1; v_gene: TRBV5-1; len: 20
CDR3aa: CASSLGRTGELFF; j_gene: TRBJ2-2; v_gene: TRBV7-9; len: 13